The next 23 T cell receptor beta chains were all read from a single sample in a study of CD8 T cells in ankylosing spondylitis. TCRdb re-derived calls from the 5' RACE reads in MiXCR, one entry per CDR3 protein. The profile covers 250,000 or so distinct CDR3 sequences, with 20% to 30% appearing a single time and over 0.55% taken by the ten largest. Sequencing was done on a sample of blood, either unsorted or a sorted T cell fraction (not recorded which). The receptors originated from a male donor with ankylosing spondylitis or in good health (not recorded which).

The V call is TRBV28, the J call TRBJ1-3; no clear D. Germline CDR1 MDHEN, CDR2 SYDVKM. The CDR3 has 14 amino acids. V lost 5 bases to trimming and J lost 4 bases, with 12 bases between them. The CDR3 protein is CASSPSGPGNTIYF. CDR3 in DNA: TGTGCCAGCAGTCCCTCTGGTCCCGGAAACACCATATATTTT.

This clonotype was recorded a few times. The rearrangement joins TRBV20-1 to TRBJ2-2; D is ambiguous. The germline V and J ends were trimmed by 3 bases and 0 bases, with 11 bases remaining between them. CDR1 and CDR2 (germline): DFQATT, SNEGSKA (reference sequence). The CDR3 contains 15 residues. The CDR3 sequence: CSASADLANTGELFF. The CDR3 DNA is TGCAGTGCTAGTGCGGACCTCGCGAACACCGGGGAGCTGTTTTTT.

V is TRBV29-1 and J is TRBJ2-7; D might be TRBD1 or TRBD2, each matching 5 bases. Trimming took off 4 bases at V and 3 bases at J, with 10 bases between the two ends. The CDR3 runs 12 residues. The germline V gene has CDR1 SQVTM and CDR2 ANQGSEA. The CDR3 here is CSVARDRYEQYF. CDR3 bases: TGCAGCGTTGCCAGGGACCGCTACGAGCAGTACTTC.

V is TRBV12-3 or TRBV12-4 and J is TRBJ2-7, with 11 bases matching TRBD2. CDR3 length: 14 residues. J gave up 7 bases and V 6 bases, and 8 bases lay outside the gene matches. This CDR3 is CASRPTSGGREQYF. The CDR3 DNA is TGTGCCAGCAGGCCTACTAGCGGGGGCAGAGAGCAGTACTTC.

This clonotype was detected only a few times. This sequence joins TRBV20-1 and TRBJ2-5, with 8 bases lining up with TRBD2. The CDR3 spans 14 residues. With V trimmed by 3 bases and J by 5 bases, 8 bases remained unmatched. CDR1 is DFQATT and CDR2 is SNEGSKA in the germline V gene (reference sequence). CDR3 sequence reads: CSASAGRGAETQYF. CDR3 in DNA: TGCAGTGCTAGTGCGGGGCGGGGGGCTGAGACCCAGTACTTC.

The chain couples TRBV19 to TRBJ2-2, with D unresolved. Per germline, CDR1 LNHDA and CDR2 SQIVND (reference sequence). V shed 5 bases and J shed 8 bases, with 6 bases lying between them. The CDR3 runs 11 residues. The CDR3 coding sequence is TGTGCCAGTAGTTCCCATGGGGAGCTGTTTTTT. Its translation: CASSSHGELFF. Using reference TRBV19 and TRBJ2-2 for the parts outside the CDR3, the full variable domain is DGGITQSPKYLFRKEGQNVTLSCEQNLNHDAMYWYRQDPGQGLRLIYYSQIVNDFQKGDIAEGYSVSREKKESFPLTVTSAQKNPTAFYLCASSSHGELFFGEGSRLTVL.

The rearrangement uses TRBV3-1 and TRBJ1-2; perhaps TRBD1 as D (5 bases). The germline CDR1 and CDR2 sequences are LGHDT and YNNKEL (reference sequence). The length of the CDR3 is 15 residues. V dropped 0 bases and J dropped 0 bases, with 8 bases sitting between them. The DNA for the CDR3 is TGTGCCAGCAGCCAAGACAGGGATACTAACTATGGCTACACCTTC. Translation: CASSQDRDTNYGYTF.

V is TRBV20-1 and J is TRBJ1-2; tentative D call: TRBD1 (5 bases). V gave up 3 bases and J gave up 2 bases, with 10 bases separating them. The CDR3 consists of 13 residues. Per germline, CDR1 DFQATT and CDR2 SNEGSKA (reference sequence). The CDR3 region has the DNA TGCAGTGCTAGGGGACGAGAGAACTATGGCTACACCTTC. Encoded protein: CSARGRENYGYTF.

The J gene is TRBJ2-3, the V gene TRBV12-3 or TRBV12-4; TRBD2 is a possible D gene (6 bases). V was trimmed by 3 bases and J by 11 bases, leaving 12 bases between them. The CDR3 consists of 12 residues. The CDR3 bases are TGTGCCAGCAGTTTGGGAGGCTGGGGGCAGTATTTT. Its protein is CASSLGGWGQYF.

There are many counts of this clonotype. This sequence joins TRBV20-1 and TRBJ2-5; TRBD2 matches at 10 bases. V lost 6 bases, J lost 2 bases, and 6 bases stayed unmatched. This CDR3 is built from 14 residues. Germline lookup yields CDR1 DFQATT and CDR2 SNEGSKA (reference sequence). In DNA form, the CDR3 reads TGCAGTGCCAGCGGGGGGGGACAGCAAGAGACCCAGTACTTC. This translates into CSASGGGQQETQYF.

V is TRBV20-1 and J is TRBJ2-7; no clear D. The germline V and J ends were trimmed by 0 bases and 2 bases, with 11 bases remaining between them. Germline CDR1 is DFQATT and CDR2 is SNEGSKA (reference sequence). CDR3 length: 14 amino acids. As DNA, the CDR3 is TGCAGTGCTAGAGATTTGGTAGGGCCCTACGAGCAGTACTTC. This translates into CSARDLVGPYEQYF.

This sequence joins TRBV10-3 and TRBJ2-1; D unclear. Germline CDR1 reads ENHRY; CDR2 reads SYGVKD. V was cut by 3 bases and J by 5 bases, with 8 bases left in between. The CDR3 is made up of 13 amino acids. The CDR3 nucleotides read TGTGCCATCAGTGATCCCCGTGACAATGAGCAGTTCTTC. It translates to CAISDPRDNEQFF.

This clonotype was found a few times. The CDR3 protein is CASSQRQSSTDTQYF. In DNA form, the CDR3 reads TGTGCCAGCAGTCAACGACAGTCGAGCACAGATACGCAGTATTTT. V and J are TRBV12-3 or TRBV12-4 and TRBJ2-3; a possible D gene is TRBD1 (5 bases). Trimming left V 5 bases short and J 0 bases short, with 12 bases between. The CDR3 is 15 residues long.

This chain links TRBV6-5 with TRBJ2-1; no firm D call. The CDR3 loop spans 17 amino acids. Trimming removed 0 bases from V and 2 bases from J, with 14 bases in between. Germline V gene data show CDR1 as MNHEY and CDR2 as SVGAGI. The CDR3, as DNA: TGTGCCAGCAGTTACTCTCGCTCTCAGTCCACCTACAATGAGCAGTTCTTC. Protein product: CASSYSRSQSTYNEQFF.

The J gene is TRBJ2-3, the V gene TRBV20-1; 7 nucleotides align to TRBD1. The CDR3 is 15 amino acids. V shed 2 bases, J shed 0 bases, and the junction held 5 bases outside the gene matches. Germline V lookup: CDR1 DFQATT, CDR2 SNEGSKA (reference sequence). CDR3 sequence reads: CSARYPGGSTDTQYF. The CDR3 DNA follows: TGCAGTGCTAGATACCCAGGGGGTAGCACAGATACGCAGTATTTT.

This chain connects TRBV6-1 to TRBJ2-2; 8 nucleotides match TRBD2. Germline loops: CDR1 MNHNS, CDR2 SASEGT. The CDR3 spans 13 residues. Trimming cost V 5 bases and J 7 bases; bases outside gene matches: 3. The CDR3 spells CASSPGGGGELFF. CDR3 in DNA: TGTGCCAGCAGTCCCGGGGGGGGCGGGGAGCTGTTTTTT.

This clonotype came up many times. The chain links TRBV5-1 to TRBJ2-5; TRBD1 aligns across 8 bases. This CDR3 is 14 amino acids long. The germline CDR1 and CDR2 sequences are SGHRS and YFSETQ. V shed 4 bases and J 5 bases; nucleotides not matched to a gene: 7. The CDR3 DNA follows: TGCGCCAGCAGCAAAACAGGGGGTCGGGAGACCCAGTACTTC. This translates into CASSKTGGRETQYF.

The rearrangement uses TRBV29-1 and TRBJ2-5; the match to TRBD1 covers 9 bases. CDR1 and CDR2 from the germline V gene are SQVTM and ANQGSEA. The J segment lost 2 bases and the V segment lost 7 bases, leaving 5 bases of the junction unmatched. CDR3 length: 13 residues. CDR3 bases: TGCAGCGGGGGAGACAGGGGGCAAGAGACCCAGTACTTC. Translation: CSGGDRGQETQYF.

The chain carries TRBV5-6 and TRBJ1-1; possibly TRBD1 for D (5 bases). V was shortened by 2 bases and J by 5 bases, with 10 bases between the two germline ends. CDR3 size: 13 residues. Germline V CDR1 and CDR2: SGHDT, YYEEEE. The CDR3 coding sequence is TGTGCCAGCAGCTTCGGGGGTGGAACTGAAGCTTTCTTT. Encoded protein: CASSFGGGTEAFF.

This clonotype was observed at least ten times. The CDR3 DNA sequence: TGTGCCAGCATTCAGACGAACACCGGGGAGCTGTTTTTT. Its protein is CASIQTNTGELFF. The rearrangement joins TRBV25-1 to TRBJ2-2; D is unresolved. From germline, CDR1 is MGHDK and CDR2 SYGVNS. The CDR3 is made up of 13 amino acids. V lost 7 bases and J 0 bases, leaving 6 bases between the germline ends.

This clonotype was seen a handful of times. The gene calls are TRBV18 and TRBJ2-3; D may be TRBD2 (5 bases). Trimming took 2 bases from V and 1 from J, leaving 7 bases between them. This CDR3 region has 14 residues. Germline CDR1 KGHSH, CDR2 LQKENI. The CDR3, as DNA: TGTGCCAGCTCACCAGTCGGGGGCACAGATACGCAGTATTTT. Its translation: CASSPVGGTDTQYF.

This clonotype was picked up many times. The CDR3, as DNA: TGCAGTGCCAAAGGAGGCCTTCTAGGGAACACTGAAGCTTTCTTT. Protein product: CSAKGGLLGNTEAFF. V and J are TRBV20-1 and TRBJ1-1; D not certain. Germline CDR1 reads DFQATT; CDR2 reads SNEGSKA (reference sequence). V was shortened by 6 bases and J by 1 base, with 18 bases between the two germline ends. This CDR3 comprises 15 residues.

This sequence joins TRBV18 and TRBJ2-5, with 8 positions matching TRBD2. The CDR3 loop spans 15 amino acids. V lost 4 bases and J lost 7; bases outside the gene matches: 11. Germline values: CDR1 KGHSH, CDR2 LQKENI. The CDR3 nucleotides read TGTGCCAGCTCACAGATCGGGACTAGAGGCGGGACCCAGTACTTC. This codes for CASSQIGTRGGTQYF.